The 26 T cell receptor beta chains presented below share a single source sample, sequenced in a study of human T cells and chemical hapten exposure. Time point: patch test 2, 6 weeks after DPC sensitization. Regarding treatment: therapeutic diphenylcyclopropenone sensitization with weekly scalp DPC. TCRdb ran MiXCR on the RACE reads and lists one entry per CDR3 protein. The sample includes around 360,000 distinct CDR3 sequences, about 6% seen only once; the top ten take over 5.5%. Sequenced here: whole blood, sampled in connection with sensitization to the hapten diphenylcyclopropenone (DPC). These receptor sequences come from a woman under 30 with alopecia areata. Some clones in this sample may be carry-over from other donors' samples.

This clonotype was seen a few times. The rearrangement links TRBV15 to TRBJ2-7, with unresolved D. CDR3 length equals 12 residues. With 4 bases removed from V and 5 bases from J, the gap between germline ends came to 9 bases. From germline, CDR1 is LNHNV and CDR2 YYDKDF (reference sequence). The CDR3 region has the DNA TGTGCCACCAGCACATCCGGACACGAGCAGTACTTC. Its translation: CATSTSGHEQYF.

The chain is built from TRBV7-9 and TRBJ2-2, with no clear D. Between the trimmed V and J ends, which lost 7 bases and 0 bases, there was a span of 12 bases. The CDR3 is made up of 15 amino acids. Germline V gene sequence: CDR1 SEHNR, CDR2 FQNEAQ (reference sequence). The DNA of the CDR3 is TGTGCCAGCACCCTGCCGGGCGCGAACACCGGGGAGCTGTTTTTT. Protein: CASTLPGANTGELFF. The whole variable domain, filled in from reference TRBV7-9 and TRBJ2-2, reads DTGVSQNPRHKITKRGQNVTFRCDPISEHNRLYWYRQTLGQGPEFLTYFQNEAQLEKSRLLSDRFSAERPKGSFSTLEIQRTEQGDSAMYLCASTLPGANTGELFFGEGSRLTVL.

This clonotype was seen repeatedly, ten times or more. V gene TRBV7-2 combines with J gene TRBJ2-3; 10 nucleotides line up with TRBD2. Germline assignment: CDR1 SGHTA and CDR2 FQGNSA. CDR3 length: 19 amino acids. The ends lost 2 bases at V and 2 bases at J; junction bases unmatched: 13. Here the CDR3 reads CASSLPSGAGGLITDTQYF. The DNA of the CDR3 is TGTGCCAGCAGCTTACCCTCAGGAGCGGGGGGGCTCATCACAGATACGCAGTATTTT.

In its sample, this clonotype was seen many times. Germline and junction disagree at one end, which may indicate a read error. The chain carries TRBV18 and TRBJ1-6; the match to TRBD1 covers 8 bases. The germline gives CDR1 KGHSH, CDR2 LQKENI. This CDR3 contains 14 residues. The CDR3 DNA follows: TGCGCCAGCAGCCCTGACAGGGGCAATTCACCCCTCCACTTT. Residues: CASSPDRGNSPLHF.

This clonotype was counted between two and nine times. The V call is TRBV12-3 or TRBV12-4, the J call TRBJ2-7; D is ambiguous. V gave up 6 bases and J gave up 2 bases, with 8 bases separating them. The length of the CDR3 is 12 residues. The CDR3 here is CASSFNPYEQYF. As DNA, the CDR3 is TGTGCCAGCAGCTTCAACCCCTACGAGCAGTACTTC.

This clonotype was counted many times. Here the CDR3 DNA reads TGTGCCAGTCAGGTGGAGGTCAATCAGCCCCAGCATTTT. It codes for CASQVEVNQPQHF. The chain has TRBV6-1 and TRBJ1-5; no clear D. V gave up 9 bases and J gave up 3 bases, with 12 bases separating them. The CDR3 loop spans 13 amino acids. Per germline, CDR1 MNHNS and CDR2 SASEGT.

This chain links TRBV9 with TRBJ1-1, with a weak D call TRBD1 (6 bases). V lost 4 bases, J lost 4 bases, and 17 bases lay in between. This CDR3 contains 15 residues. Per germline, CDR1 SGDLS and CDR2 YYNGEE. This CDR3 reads CASSPSGGAGTEAFF. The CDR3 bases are TGTGCCAGCAGCCCTAGCGGGGGCGCGGGCACTGAAGCTTTCTTT.

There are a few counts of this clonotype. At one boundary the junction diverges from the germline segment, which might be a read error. CDR3 region: CATSTNGELFF. The DNA of the CDR3 is TGTGCCACTAGTACGAACGGGGAGCTGTTTTTT. This sequence joins TRBV19 and TRBJ2-2; no firm D call. CDR3 length: 11 residues. Germline V gene lookup returns CDR1 LNHDA and CDR2 SQIVND (reference sequence).

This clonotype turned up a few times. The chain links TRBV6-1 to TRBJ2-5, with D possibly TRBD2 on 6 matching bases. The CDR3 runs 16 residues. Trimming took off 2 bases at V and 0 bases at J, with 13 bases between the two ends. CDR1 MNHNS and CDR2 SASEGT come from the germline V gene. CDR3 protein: CASSEWGEPHQETQYF. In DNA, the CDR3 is TGTGCCAGCAGTGAATGGGGGGAGCCCCACCAAGAGACCCAGTACTTC.

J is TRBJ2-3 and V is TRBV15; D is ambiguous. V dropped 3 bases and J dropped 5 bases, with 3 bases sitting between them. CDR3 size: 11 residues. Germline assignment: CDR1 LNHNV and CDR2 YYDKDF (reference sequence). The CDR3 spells CATSSQDTQYF. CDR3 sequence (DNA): TGTGCCACCAGCAGCCAAGATACGCAGTATTTT.

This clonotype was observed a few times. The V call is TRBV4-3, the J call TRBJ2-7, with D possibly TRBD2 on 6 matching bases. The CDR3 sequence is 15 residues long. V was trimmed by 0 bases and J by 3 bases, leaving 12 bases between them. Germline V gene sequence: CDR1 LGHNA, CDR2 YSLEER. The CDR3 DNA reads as TGCGCCAGCAGCCAAGATAGGGACTCGTTCTACGAGCAGTACTTC. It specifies CASSQDRDSFYEQYF.

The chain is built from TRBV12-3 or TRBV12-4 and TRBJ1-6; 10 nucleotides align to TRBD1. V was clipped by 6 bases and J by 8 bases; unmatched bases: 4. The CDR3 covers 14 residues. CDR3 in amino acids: CASRPTGGYSPLHF. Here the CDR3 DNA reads TGTGCCAGCAGACCGACAGGGGGCTATTCACCCCTCCACTTT.

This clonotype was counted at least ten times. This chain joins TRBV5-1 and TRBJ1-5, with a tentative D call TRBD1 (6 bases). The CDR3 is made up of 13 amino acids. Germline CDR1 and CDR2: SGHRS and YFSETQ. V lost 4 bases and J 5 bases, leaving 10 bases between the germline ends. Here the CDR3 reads CASSGGADQPQHF. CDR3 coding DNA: TGCGCCAGCAGCGGGGGCGCGGATCAGCCCCAGCATTTT.

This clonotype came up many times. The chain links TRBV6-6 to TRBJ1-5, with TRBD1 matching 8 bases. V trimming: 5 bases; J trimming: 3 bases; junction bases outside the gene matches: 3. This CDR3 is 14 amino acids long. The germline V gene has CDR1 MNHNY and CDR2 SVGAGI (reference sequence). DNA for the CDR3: TGTGCCAGCAGTATGGGACAGGTCAATCAGCCCCAGCATTTT. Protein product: CASSMGQVNQPQHF.

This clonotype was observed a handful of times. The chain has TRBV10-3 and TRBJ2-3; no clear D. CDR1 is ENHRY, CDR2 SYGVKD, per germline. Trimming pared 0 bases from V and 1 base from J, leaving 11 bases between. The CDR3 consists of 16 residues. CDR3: CAISESQRAGTDTQYF. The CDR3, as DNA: TGTGCCATCAGTGAGTCGCAAAGGGCGGGCACAGATACGCAGTATTTT.

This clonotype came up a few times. Here the CDR3 reads CASSLGQGWSYNEQFF. The CDR3 nucleotides are TGTGCCAGCAGTTTAGGACAGGGCTGGTCCTACAATGAGCAGTTCTTC. V is TRBV12-3 or TRBV12-4 and J is TRBJ2-1, with 7 bases identical to TRBD1. The length of the CDR3 is 16 residues. The V and J ends lost 1 base and 1 base, in that order; junction bases with no gene match: 4.

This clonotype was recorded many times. The CDR3 DNA is TGTGCCAGCAGTTACCTGGACAGGAAGATTTCACCCCTCCACTTT. This sequence encodes CASSYLDRKISPLHF. The chain has TRBV12-3 or TRBV12-4 and TRBJ1-6; 7 bases map to TRBD1. There are 15 residues in the CDR3. Losses at the gene ends were 4 bases for V and 9 bases for J; bases not matched to a gene: 9.

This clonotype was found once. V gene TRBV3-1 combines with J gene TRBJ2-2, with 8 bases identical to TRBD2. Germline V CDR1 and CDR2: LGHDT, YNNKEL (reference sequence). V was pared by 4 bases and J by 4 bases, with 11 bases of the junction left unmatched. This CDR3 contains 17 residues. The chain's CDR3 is CASSPGRGGLGTGELFF. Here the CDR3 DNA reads TGTGCCAGCAGCCCCGGTCGCGGGGGGCTTGGCACCGGGGAGCTGTTTTTT.

Written as DNA, the CDR3 is TGTGCCAGCAGCTTGAGGGGGGGCGATGAGCAGTTCTTC. This codes for CASSLRGGDEQFF. The J gene is TRBJ2-1, the V gene TRBV5-4, with D possibly matching TRBD2 (7 bases). Looked up from germline, CDR1 is SGHNT and CDR2 is YYREEE (reference sequence). This CDR3 comprises 13 residues. V shed 1 base and J shed 8 bases, with 10 bases lying between them.

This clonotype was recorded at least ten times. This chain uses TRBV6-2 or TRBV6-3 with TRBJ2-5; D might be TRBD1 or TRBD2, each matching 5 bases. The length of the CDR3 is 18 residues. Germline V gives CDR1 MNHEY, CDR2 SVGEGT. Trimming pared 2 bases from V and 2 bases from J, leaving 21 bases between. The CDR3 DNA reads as TGTGCCAGCAGTTACCGATCTCCTAAGTGGGGGATACAAGAGACCCAGTACTTC. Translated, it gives CASSYRSPKWGIQETQYF.

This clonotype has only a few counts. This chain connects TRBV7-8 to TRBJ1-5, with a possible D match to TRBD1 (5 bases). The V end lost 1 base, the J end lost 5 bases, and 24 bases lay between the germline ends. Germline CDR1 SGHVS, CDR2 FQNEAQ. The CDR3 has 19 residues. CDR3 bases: TGTGCCAGCAGCTTAGTGAGGGGCGGACGATGGGTGAATGATCAGCCCCAGCATTTT. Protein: CASSLVRGGRWVNDQPQHF.

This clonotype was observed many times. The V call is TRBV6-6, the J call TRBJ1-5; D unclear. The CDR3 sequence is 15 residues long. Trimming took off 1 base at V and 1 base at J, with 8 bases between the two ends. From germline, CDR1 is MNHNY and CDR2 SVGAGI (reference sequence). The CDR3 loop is CASSYYDMSNQPQHF. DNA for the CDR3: TGTGCCAGCAGTTACTATGACATGAGCAATCAGCCCCAGCATTTT.

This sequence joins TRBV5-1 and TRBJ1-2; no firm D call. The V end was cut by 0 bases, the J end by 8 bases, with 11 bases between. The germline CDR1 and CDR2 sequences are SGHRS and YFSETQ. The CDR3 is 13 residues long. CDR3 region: CASSLEGIGGYTF. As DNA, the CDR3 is TGCGCCAGCAGCTTGGAGGGAATAGGGGGCTACACCTTC.

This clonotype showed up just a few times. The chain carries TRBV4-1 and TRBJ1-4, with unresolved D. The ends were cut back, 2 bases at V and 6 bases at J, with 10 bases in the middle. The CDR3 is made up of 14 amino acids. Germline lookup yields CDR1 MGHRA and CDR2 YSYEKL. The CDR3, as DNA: TGCGCCAGCAGCCAAATAGGACGGGATGAAAAACTGTTTTTT. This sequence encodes CASSQIGRDEKLFF.

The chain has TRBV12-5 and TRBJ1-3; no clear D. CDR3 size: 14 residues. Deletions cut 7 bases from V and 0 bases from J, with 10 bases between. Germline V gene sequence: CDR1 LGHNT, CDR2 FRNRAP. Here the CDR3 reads CASAPGLSGNTIYF. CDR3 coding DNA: TGTGCTAGTGCACCAGGACTCTCTGGAAACACCATATATTTT. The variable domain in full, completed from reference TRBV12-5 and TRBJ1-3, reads DARVTQTPRHKVTEMGQEVTMRCQPILGHNTVFWYRQTMMQGLELLAYFRNRAPLDDSGMPKDRFSAEMPDATLATLKIQPSEPRDSAVYFCASAPGLSGNTIYFGEGSWLTVV.

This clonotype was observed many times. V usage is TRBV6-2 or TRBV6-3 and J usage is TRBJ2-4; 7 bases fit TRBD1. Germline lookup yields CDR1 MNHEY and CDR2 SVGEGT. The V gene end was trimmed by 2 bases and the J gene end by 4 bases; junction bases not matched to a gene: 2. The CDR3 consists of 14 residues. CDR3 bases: TGTGCCAGCAGTTACGGACAGGAGAAAAACATTCAGTACTTC. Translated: CASSYGQEKNIQYF.